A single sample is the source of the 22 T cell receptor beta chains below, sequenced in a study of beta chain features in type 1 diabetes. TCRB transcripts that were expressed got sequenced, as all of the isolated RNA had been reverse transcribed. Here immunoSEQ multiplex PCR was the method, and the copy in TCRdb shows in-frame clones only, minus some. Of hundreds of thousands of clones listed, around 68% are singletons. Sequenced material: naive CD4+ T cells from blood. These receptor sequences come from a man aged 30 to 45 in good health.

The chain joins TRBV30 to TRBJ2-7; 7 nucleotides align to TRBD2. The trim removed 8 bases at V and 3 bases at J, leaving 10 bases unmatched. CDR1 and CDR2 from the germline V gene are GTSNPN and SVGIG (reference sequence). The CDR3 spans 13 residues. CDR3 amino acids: CAGDRPSGYEQYF. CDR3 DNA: TGTGCCGGGGACCGGCCTAGCGGCTACGAGCAGTACTTC.

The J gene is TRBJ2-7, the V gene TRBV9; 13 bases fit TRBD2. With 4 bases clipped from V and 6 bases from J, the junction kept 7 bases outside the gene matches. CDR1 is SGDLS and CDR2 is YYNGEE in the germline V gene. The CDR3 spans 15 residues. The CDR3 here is CASSLGLAGVSEQYF. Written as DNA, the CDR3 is TGTGCCAGCAGCCTAGGACTAGCGGGGGTGAGCGAGCAGTACTTC. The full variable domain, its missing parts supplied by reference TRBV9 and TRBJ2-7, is DSGVTQTPKHLITATGQRVTLRCSPRSGDLSVYWYQQSLDQGLQFLIQYYNGEERAKGNILERFSAQQFPDLHSELNLSSLELGDSALYFCASSLGLAGVSEQYFGPGTRLTVT.

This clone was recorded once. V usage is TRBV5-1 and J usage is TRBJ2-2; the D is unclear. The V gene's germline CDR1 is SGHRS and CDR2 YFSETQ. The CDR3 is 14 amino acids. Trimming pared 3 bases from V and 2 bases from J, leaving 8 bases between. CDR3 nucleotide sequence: TGCGCCAGCAGCTCCAGATTCAACACCGGGGAGCTGTTTTTT. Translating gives CASSSRFNTGELFF.

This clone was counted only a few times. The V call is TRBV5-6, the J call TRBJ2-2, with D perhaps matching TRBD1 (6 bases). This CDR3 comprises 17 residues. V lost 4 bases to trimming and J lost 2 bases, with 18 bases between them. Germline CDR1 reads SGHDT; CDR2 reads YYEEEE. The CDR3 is CASSPITQGRNTGELFF. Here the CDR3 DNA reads TGTGCCAGCAGCCCGATTACCCAGGGGCGCAACACCGGGGAGCTGTTTTTT.

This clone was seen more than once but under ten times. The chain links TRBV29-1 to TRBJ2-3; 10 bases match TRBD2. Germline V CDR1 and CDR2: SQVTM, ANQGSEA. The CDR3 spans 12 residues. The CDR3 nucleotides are TGCACGAGCGGGAGGGCCGCGGATACGCAGTATTTT. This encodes CTSGRAADTQYF.

Here the CDR3 DNA reads TGTGCCTGGAGTTTGACTAGCGGGGAAGAGACCCAGTACTTC. Protein product: CAWSLTSGEETQYF. The chain joins TRBV30 to TRBJ2-5, with TRBD2 matching 11 bases. The CDR3 is made up of 14 amino acids. CDR1 and CDR2 from the germline V gene are GTSNPN and SVGIG (reference sequence). J was trimmed by 3 bases and V by 2 bases; bases with no gene match: 2.

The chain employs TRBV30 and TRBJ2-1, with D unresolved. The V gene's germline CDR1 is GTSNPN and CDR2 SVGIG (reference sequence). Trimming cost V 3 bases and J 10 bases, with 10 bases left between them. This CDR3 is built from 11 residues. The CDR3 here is CAWSALGEQFF. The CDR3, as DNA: TGTGCCTGGAGCGCTTTAGGGGAGCAGTTCTTC.

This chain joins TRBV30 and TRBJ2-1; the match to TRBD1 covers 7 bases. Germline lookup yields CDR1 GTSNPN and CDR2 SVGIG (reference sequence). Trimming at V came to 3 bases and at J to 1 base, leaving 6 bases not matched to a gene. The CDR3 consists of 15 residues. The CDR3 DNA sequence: TGTGCCTGGAGCGAAGGACAGGCGTCCTACAATGAGCAGTTCTTC. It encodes CAWSEGQASYNEQFF.

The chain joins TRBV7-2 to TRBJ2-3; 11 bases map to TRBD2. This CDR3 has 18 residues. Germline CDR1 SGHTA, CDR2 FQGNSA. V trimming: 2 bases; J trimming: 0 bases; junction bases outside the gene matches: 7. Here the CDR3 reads CASSLRLAGSPSTDTQYF. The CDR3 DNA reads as TGTGCCAGCAGCTTACGACTAGCGGGGTCGCCTAGCACAGATACGCAGTATTTT.

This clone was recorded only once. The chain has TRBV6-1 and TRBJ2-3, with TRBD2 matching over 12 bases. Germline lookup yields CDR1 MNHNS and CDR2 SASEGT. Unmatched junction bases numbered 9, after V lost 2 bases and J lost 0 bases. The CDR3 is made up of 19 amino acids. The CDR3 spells CASSERLAGDRPSTDTQYF. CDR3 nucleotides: TGTGCCAGCAGTGAAAGACTAGCGGGGGACCGCCCTAGCACAGATACGCAGTATTTT.

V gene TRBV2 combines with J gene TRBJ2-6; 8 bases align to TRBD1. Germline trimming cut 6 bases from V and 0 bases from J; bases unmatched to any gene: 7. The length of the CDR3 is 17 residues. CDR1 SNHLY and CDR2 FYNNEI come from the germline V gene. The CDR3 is CASRRTGLRSGANVLTF. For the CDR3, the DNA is TGTGCCAGCAGAAGGACAGGGCTGCGCTCTGGGGCCAACGTCCTGACTTTC. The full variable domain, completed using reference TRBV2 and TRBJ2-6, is EPEVTQTPSHQVTQMGQEVILRCVPISNHLYFYWYRQILGQKVEFLVSFYNNEISEKSEIFDDQFSVERPDGSNFTLKIRSTKLEDSAMYFCASRRTGLRSGANVLTFGAGSRLTVL.

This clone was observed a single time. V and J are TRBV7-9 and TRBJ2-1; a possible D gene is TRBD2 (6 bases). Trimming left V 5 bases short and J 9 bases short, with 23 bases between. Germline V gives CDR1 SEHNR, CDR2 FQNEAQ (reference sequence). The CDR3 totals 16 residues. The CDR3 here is CASSPPRGSRESEQFF. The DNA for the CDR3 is TGTGCCAGCAGCCCGCCCCGGGGCTCACGGGAGAGTGAGCAGTTCTTC. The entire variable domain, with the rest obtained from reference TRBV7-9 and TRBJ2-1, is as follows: DTGVSQNPRHKITKRGQNVTFRCDPISEHNRLYWYRQTLGQGPEFLTYFQNEAQLEKSRLLSDRFSAERPKGSFSTLEIQRTEQGDSAMYLCASSPPRGSRESEQFFGPGTRLTVL.

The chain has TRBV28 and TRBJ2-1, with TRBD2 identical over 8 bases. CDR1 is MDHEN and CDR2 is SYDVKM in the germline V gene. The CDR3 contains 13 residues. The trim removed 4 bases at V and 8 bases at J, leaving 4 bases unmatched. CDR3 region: CASSSGTRDEQFF. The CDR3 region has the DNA TGTGCCAGCAGTTCCGGGACTAGAGATGAGCAGTTCTTC.

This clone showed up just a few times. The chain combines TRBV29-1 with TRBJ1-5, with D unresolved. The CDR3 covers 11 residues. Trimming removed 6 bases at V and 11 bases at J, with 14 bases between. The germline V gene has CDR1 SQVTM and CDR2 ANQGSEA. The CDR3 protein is CSVVGSVTQHF. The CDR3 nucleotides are TGCAGCGTGGTCGGGTCGGTCACCCAGCATTTT.

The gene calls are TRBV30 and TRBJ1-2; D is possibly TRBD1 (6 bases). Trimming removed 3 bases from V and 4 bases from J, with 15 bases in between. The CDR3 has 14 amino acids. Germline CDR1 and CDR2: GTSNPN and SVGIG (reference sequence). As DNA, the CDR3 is TGTGCCTGGAGATTCCCCGGGGGGCTCTATGGCTACACCTTC. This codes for CAWRFPGGLYGYTF.

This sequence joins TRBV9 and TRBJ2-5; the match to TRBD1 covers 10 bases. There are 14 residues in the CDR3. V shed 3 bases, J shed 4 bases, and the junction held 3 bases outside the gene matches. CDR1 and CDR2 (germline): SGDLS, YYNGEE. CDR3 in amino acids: CASSAGQGPETQYF. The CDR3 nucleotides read TGTGCCAGCAGCGCGGGACAGGGGCCAGAGACCCAGTACTTC.

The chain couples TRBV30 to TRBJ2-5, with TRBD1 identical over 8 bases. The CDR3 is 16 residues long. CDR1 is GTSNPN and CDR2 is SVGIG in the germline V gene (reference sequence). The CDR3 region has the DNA TGTGCTCTGGAAGGGGTGACAGGGGTTCCGTCGGAGACCCAGTACTTC. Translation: CALEGVTGVPSETQYF. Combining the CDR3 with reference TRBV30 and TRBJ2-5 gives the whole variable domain SQTIHQWPATLVQPVGSPLSLECTVEGTSNPNLYWYRQAAGRGLQLLFYSVGIGQISSEVPQNLSASRPQDRQFILSSKKLLLSDSGFYLCALEGVTGVPSETQYFGPGTRLLVL.

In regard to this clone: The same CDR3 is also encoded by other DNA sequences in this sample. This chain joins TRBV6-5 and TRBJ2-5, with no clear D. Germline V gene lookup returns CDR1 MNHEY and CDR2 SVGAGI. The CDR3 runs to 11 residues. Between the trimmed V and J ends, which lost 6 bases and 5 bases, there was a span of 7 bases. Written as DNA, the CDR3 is TGTGCCAGCAGGACCCGGGAGACCCAGTACTTC. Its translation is CASRTRETQYF.

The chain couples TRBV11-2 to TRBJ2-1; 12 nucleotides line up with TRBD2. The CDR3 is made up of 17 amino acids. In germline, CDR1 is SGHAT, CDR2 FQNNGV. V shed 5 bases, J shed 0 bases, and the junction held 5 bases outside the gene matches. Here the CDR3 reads CASSTWTSGISYNEQFF. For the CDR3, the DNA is TGTGCCAGCAGCACATGGACTAGCGGGATCTCCTACAATGAGCAGTTCTTC.

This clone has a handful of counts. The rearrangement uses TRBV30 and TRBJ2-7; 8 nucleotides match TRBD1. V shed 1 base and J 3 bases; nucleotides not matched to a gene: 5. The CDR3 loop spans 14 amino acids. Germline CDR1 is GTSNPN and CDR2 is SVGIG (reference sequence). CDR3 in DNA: TGTGCCTGGAGTGGATGGGACAGGAACTACGAGCAGTACTTC. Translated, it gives CAWSGWDRNYEQYF.

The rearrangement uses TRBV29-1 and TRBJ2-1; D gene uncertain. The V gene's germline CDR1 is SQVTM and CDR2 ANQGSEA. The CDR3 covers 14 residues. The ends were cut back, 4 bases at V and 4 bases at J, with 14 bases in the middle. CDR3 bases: TGCAGCGTTGTTGGTACCGTTTCTTACAATGAGCAGTTCTTC. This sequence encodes CSVVGTVSYNEQFF.

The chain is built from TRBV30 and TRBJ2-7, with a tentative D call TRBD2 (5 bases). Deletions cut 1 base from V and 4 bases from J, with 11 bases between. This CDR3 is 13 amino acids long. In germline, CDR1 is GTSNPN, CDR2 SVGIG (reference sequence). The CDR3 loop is CAWSAGKEYEQYF. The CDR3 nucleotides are TGTGCCTGGAGTGCCGGGAAGGAGTACGAGCAGTACTTC.